This record covers a single T cell receptor beta chain. Antigen: not known. This entry belongs to a study of T cell responses to AZD1222 COVID-19 vaccine. Study details: Second doses that came at about 4 or about 12 weeks were put together. Study results and caveats: Two AZD1222 administrations were followed by greater Spike-specific TCR breadth and depth. Only 5 or 6 AZD1222 recipients were seropositive at baseline.

Germline values: CDR1 SGHTA, CDR2 FQGNSA. The CDR3 consists of 13 residues. V dropped 2 bases and J dropped 4 bases, with 8 bases sitting between them. Generated by immunoSEQ multiplex PCR, the TCRdb table keeps only in-frame clones and is missing some. The data show 120,000 or so clones, almost 95% seen once. The chain is built from TRBV7-2 and TRBJ2-5; D is undetermined. This specimen was peripheral blood, taken on day 0 of AZD1222 vaccination. This receptor was taken from an adult in good health. CDR3: CASSLSKSETQYF. DNA for the CDR3: TGTGCCAGCAGCTTATCGAAATCAGAGACCCAGTACTTC.